The next 18 T cell receptor beta chains were all read from a single sample in a study of cytomegalovirus exposure and HLA in healthy donors (TCRdb year 2017). Libraries were built with the immunoSEQ multiplex PCR assay. For the multiplex PCR, a mixture combining 60 forward primers for TCR Vbeta segments and 13 reverse primers for TCR Jbeta segments was used. The immuneACCESS repertoire file appears here via TCRdb, limited to in-frame rearrangements. These files lack a portion of the clones; in checked studies, under half of the deficit traces to unresolved V genes, and the cause of the others is not known. This sample lists 100,000 to 150,000 clones; 74% were detected once. Together, the top ten hold approximately 5% of the sample. Sequencing was performed on PBMCs. These receptors were taken from a woman in her forties or fifties in good health and CMV-seropositive.

The chain carries TRBV7-8 and TRBJ2-7, with 7 bases aligning to TRBD2. The CDR3 totals 15 residues. V lost 5 bases, J lost 0 bases, and 7 bases stayed unmatched. Germline values: CDR1 SGHVS, CDR2 FQNEAQ. The CDR3 spells CASSPRRGSSYEQYF. CDR3 bases: TGTGCCAGCAGCCCCAGGCGGGGGAGCTCCTACGAGCAGTACTTC.

In its sample, this clone was seen once. Other DNA sequences within the sample encode an identical CDR3. This chain links TRBV29-1 with TRBJ2-1, with a possible D match to TRBD1 (6 bases). This CDR3 has 15 amino acids. Germline loops: CDR1 SQVTM, CDR2 ANQGSEA. Trimming removed 7 bases from V and 0 bases from J, with 16 bases in between. The CDR3 loop is CSAHAQGSSYNEQFF. CDR3 nucleotide sequence: TGCAGCGCCCACGCACAGGGATCCTCCTACAATGAGCAGTTCTTC.

V is TRBV5-4 and J is TRBJ2-1, with D possibly TRBD2 on 5 matching bases. V was shortened by 3 bases and J by 5 bases, with 12 bases between the two germline ends. The CDR3 totals 14 residues. Germline V gene lookup returns CDR1 SGHNT and CDR2 YYREEE (reference sequence). CDR3 DNA sequence: TGTGCCAGCAGCTCCGGAGTCGGGGACAATGAGCAGTTCTTC. This translates into CASSSGVGDNEQFF. Combining the CDR3 with reference TRBV5-4 and TRBJ2-1 gives the whole variable domain ETGVTQSPTHLIKTRGQQVTLRCSSQSGHNTVSWYQQALGQGPQFIFQYYREEENGRGNFPPRFSGLQFPNYSSELNVNALELDDSALYLCASSSGVGDNEQFFGPGTRLTVL.

The chain couples TRBV6-5 to TRBJ2-7, with 10 bases lining up with TRBD1. The germline CDR1 and CDR2 sequences are MNHEY and SVGAGI. The CDR3 runs 12 residues. The V gene end was trimmed by 6 bases and the J gene end by 6 bases; junction bases not matched to a gene: 2. CDR3 sequence reads: CASSRTGGEQYF. The CDR3 nucleotides read TGTGCCAGCAGCCGGACAGGGGGCGAGCAGTACTTC.

CDR3 residues: CSAAGGTGRTDTQYF. Here the CDR3 DNA reads TGCAGCGCTGCCGGAGGGACAGGGCGCACAGATACGCAGTATTTT. The chain is built from TRBV29-1 and TRBJ2-3; 9 bases agree with TRBD1. This CDR3 comprises 15 residues. CDR1 is SQVTM and CDR2 is ANQGSEA in the germline V gene. J was trimmed by 1 base and V by 7 bases; bases with no gene match: 9.

This clone occurred a few times. The J gene is TRBJ2-5, the V gene TRBV11-3, with TRBD2 matching over 8 bases. CDR1 and CDR2 (germline): SGHNT, YENEEA. The length of the CDR3 is 16 residues. Unmatched junction bases numbered 7, after V lost 3 bases and J lost 1 base. CDR3 residues: CASSFSGGATQETQYF. CDR3 bases: TGTGCCAGCAGCTTCAGCGGGGGAGCGACCCAAGAGACCCAGTACTTC.

This chain connects TRBV28 to TRBJ1-1; 7 bases map to TRBD1. The length of the CDR3 is 13 residues. V was pared by 6 bases and J by 9 bases, with 10 bases of the junction left unmatched. Germline V CDR1 and CDR2: MDHEN, SYDVKM. In DNA form, the CDR3 reads TGTGCCAGCAGCACCCCGACAGGGCCTCAAGCTTTCTTT. It translates to CASSTPTGPQAFF.

In its sample, this clone was seen a few times. The chain couples TRBV6-5 to TRBJ2-4; tentatively, D is TRBD1 (5 bases). This CDR3 comprises 14 residues. The ends were cut back, 7 bases at V and 6 bases at J, with 16 bases in the middle. Germline V CDR1 and CDR2: MNHEY, SVGAGI. The CDR3 is CASKKQGVINIQYF. Written as DNA, the CDR3 is TGTGCCAGCAAGAAGCAGGGTGTAATAAACATTCAGTACTTC.

The chain joins TRBV11-1 to TRBJ2-7, with 10 bases lining up with TRBD2. The CDR3 length is 15 residues. Losses at the gene ends were 5 bases for V and 0 bases for J; bases not matched to a gene: 4. Germline V gene data show CDR1 as SGHAT and CDR2 as FQDESV (reference sequence). CDR3 amino acids: CASSQRGGSSYEQYF. The DNA of the CDR3 is TGTGCCAGCAGCCAGCGGGGGGGAAGCTCCTACGAGCAGTACTTC. Full variable domain (missing parts from reference TRBV11-1 and TRBJ2-7): EAEVAQSPRYKITEKSQAVAFWCDPISGHATLYWYRQILGQGPELLVQFQDESVVDDSQLPKDRFSAERLKGVDSTLKIQPAELGDSAMYLCASSQRGGSSYEQYFGPGTRLTVT.

The chain recombines TRBV7-2 with TRBJ1-1; D not certain. This CDR3 is built from 12 residues. The germline gives CDR1 SGHTA, CDR2 FQGNSA. Trimming shortened V by 4 bases and J by 6 bases, and 9 bases separated the two germline ends. The CDR3 nucleotides are TGTGCCAGCAGCTCACAATACGCTGAAGCTTTCTTT. It translates to CASSSQYAEAFF.

This chain links TRBV5-8 with TRBJ2-5; TRBD2 agrees at 7 bases. This CDR3 comprises 15 residues. Germline CDR1 reads SGHTS; CDR2 reads YDEGEE. The V segment lost 1 base and the J segment 1 base; nucleotides outside the gene matches: 4. This CDR3 reads CASSLTGGFQETQYF. The DNA for the CDR3 is TGTGCCAGCAGCTTGACGGGAGGTTTCCAAGAGACCCAGTACTTC.

The chain couples TRBV9 to TRBJ1-4; 10 nucleotides line up with TRBD1. The CDR3 sequence is 16 residues long. Unmatched junction bases numbered 13, after V lost 4 bases and J lost 10 bases. The germline gives CDR1 SGDLS, CDR2 YYNGEE. CDR3 nucleotide sequence: TGTGCCAGCAGCCCAAACTCCGGGACAGGGGTCGGAAAACTGTTTTTT. Amino acid sequence: CASSPNSGTGVGKLFF.

This clone was picked up a small number of times. DNA for the CDR3: TGCAGCGCCTTACAGAGCTCTGGAAACACCATATATTTT. As protein: CSALQSSGNTIYF. The V and J genes are TRBV29-1 and TRBJ1-3; D remains unclear. CDR1 and CDR2 from the germline V gene are SQVTM and ANQGSEA. V was shortened by 7 bases and J by 0 bases, with 10 bases between the two germline ends. The CDR3 contains 13 residues.

This chain links TRBV29-1 with TRBJ2-7; perhaps TRBD2 as D (5 bases). There are 13 residues in the CDR3. Germline CDR1 and CDR2: SQVTM and ANQGSEA. V dropped 5 bases and J dropped 0 bases, with 11 bases sitting between them. CDR3 amino acids: CSVRTGSSYEQYF. In nucleotides, the CDR3 is TGCAGCGTTCGGACGGGAAGCTCCTACGAGCAGTACTTC.

The J gene is TRBJ1-2, the V gene TRBV10-3, with TRBD1 identical over 7 bases. Unmatched junction bases numbered 5, after V lost 5 bases and J lost 2 bases. The V gene's germline CDR1 is ENHRY and CDR2 SYGVKD. The CDR3 consists of 14 residues. The CDR3 is CAISSRDSNYGYTF. The CDR3 DNA is TGTGCCATCAGTTCCCGGGACAGCAACTATGGCTACACCTTC.

This clone has just a few counts. The V gene is TRBV5-6, the J gene TRBJ1-4; unclear D gene. From germline, CDR1 is SGHDT and CDR2 YYEEEE. CDR3 size: 14 residues. The germline V and J ends were trimmed by 0 bases and 8 bases, with 11 bases remaining between them. The chain's CDR3 is CASSLVGRGEKLFF. CDR3 in DNA: TGTGCCAGCAGCTTGGTGGGAAGAGGGGAAAAACTGTTTTTT.

This clone was counted a few times. The genes are TRBV7-9 and TRBJ2-7; perhaps TRBD1 as D (6 bases). CDR3 length equals 14 residues. Germline lookup yields CDR1 SEHNR and CDR2 FQNEAQ (reference sequence). With 5 bases removed from V and 2 bases from J, the gap between germline ends came to 13 bases. In nucleotides, the CDR3 is TGTGCCAGCAGCCAACTAGGACAGACCTACGAGCAGTACTTC. Encoded protein: CASSQLGQTYEQYF.

This chain uses TRBV18 with TRBJ2-7; 10 bases agree with TRBD1. Trimming removed 4 bases from V and 4 bases from J; junction bases left unmatched: 4. In germline, CDR1 is KGHSH, CDR2 LQKENI. This CDR3 is 14 amino acids long. Here the CDR3 DNA reads TGTGCCAGCTCACAATTGGACAGGGGGTACGAGCAGTACTTC. It codes for CASSQLDRGYEQYF.